This entry lists 5 T cell receptor beta chains sequenced from one sample in a study of regulatory T cells in long-lasting Graves disease. With iRepertoire HTBI primers and Arm-PCR of CDR3 regions, TCR beta libraries were built. TCRdb processed the multiplex PCR reads anew with MiXCR; each CDR3 protein has one entry. The sample includes fewer than 550,000 distinct CDR3 sequences, 15% to 20% of them seen just once. Regarding time point: newly diagnosed GD, antithyroid drugs for less than 3 months. The TCR library used RNA extracted from PBMCs. These data also featured in a second study, about T cells in Graves' hyperthyroidism and ophthalmopathy.

This sample comprised peripheral blood mononuclear cells (PBMCs), obtained at new diagnosis, from a patient treated with antithyroid drugs. These TCRs come from a woman aged 40 to 65 with Graves disease.

The V gene is TRBV5-1, the J gene TRBJ2-5; D may correspond to TRBD1 or TRBD2 (5 bases each). The CDR3 consists of 14 residues. Looked up from germline, CDR1 is SGHRS and CDR2 is YFSETQ. V dropped 4 bases and J dropped 4 bases, with 14 bases sitting between them. The CDR3 loop reads CASSGTRAGETQYF. CDR3 in DNA: TGCGCCAGCAGCGGGACCAGGGCAGGAGAGACCCAGTACTTC.

This clonotype was observed at least ten times. The chain uses TRBV6-2 or TRBV6-3 and TRBJ1-5; no clear D. With 2 bases removed from V and 6 bases from J, the gap between germline ends came to 11 bases. Germline-derived CDR1 and CDR2 are MNHEY and SVGEGT. This CDR3 region has 14 residues. CDR3 protein: CASSYTGIGQPQHF. The CDR3 DNA reads as TGTGCCAGCAGTTACACCGGGATAGGTCAGCCCCAGCATTTT.

There are a few counts of this clonotype. This chain joins TRBV15 and TRBJ2-3; TRBD1 is a possible D gene (6 bases). V lost 0 bases to trimming and J lost 5 bases, with 6 bases between them. Germline values: CDR1 LNHNV, CDR2 YYDKDF (reference sequence). The CDR3 extends over 13 amino acids. CDR3 sequence (DNA): TGTGCCACCAGCAGAGACAGGGGAGATACGCAGTATTTT. Encoded protein: CATSRDRGDTQYF.

This clonotype has a count of ten or more. V usage is TRBV28 and J usage is TRBJ2-5; possible D gene TRBD1, 6 bases. The germline V gene encodes CDR1 MDHEN and CDR2 SYDVKM. The V gene lost 6 bases and the J gene lost 13 bases, with 21 bases spanning the gap. The CDR3 length is 13 residues. The CDR3 reads CASSRTRDTEVYF. In DNA, the CDR3 is TGTGCCAGCAGCCGAACCCGGGACACCGAAGTGTACTTC.

This clonotype was picked up a small number of times. The chain couples TRBV6-1 to TRBJ1-2; 7 bases match TRBD1. This CDR3 spans 15 amino acids. CDR1 and CDR2 from the germline V gene are MNHNS and SASEGT. V lost 6 bases to trimming and J lost 7 bases; unmatched junction nucleotides: 14. The CDR3 DNA follows: TGTGCCAGCAGCGGGACAGTTGGGCGTTTCGGTGGCTACACCTTC. Amino acids: CASSGTVGRFGGYTF.